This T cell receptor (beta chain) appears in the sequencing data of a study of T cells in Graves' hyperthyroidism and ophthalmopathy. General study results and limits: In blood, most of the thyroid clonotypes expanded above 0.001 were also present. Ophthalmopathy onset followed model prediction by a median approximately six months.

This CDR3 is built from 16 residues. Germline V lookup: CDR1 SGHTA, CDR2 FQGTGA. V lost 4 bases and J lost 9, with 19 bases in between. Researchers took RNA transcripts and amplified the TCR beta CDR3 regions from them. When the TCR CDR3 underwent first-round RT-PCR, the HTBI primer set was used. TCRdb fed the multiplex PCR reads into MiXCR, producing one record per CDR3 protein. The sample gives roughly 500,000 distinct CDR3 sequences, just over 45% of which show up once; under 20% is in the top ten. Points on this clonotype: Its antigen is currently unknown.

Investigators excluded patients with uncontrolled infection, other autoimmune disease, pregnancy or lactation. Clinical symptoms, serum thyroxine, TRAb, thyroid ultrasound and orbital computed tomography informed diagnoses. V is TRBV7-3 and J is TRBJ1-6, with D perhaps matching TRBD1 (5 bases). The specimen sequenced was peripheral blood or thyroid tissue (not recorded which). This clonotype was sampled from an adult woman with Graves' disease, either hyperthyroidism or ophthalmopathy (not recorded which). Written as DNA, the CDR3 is TGTGCCAGCAGCTCCTCGCCTAGCGGGGGAACTTCACCCCTCCACTTT. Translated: CASSSSPSGGTSPLHF. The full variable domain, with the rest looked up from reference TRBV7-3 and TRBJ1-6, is GAGVSQTPSNKVTEKGKYVELRCDPISGHTALYWYRQSLGQGPEFLIYFQGTGAADDSGLPNDRFFAVRPEGSVSTLKIQRTERGDSAVYLCASSSSPSGGTSPLHFGNGTRLTVT.